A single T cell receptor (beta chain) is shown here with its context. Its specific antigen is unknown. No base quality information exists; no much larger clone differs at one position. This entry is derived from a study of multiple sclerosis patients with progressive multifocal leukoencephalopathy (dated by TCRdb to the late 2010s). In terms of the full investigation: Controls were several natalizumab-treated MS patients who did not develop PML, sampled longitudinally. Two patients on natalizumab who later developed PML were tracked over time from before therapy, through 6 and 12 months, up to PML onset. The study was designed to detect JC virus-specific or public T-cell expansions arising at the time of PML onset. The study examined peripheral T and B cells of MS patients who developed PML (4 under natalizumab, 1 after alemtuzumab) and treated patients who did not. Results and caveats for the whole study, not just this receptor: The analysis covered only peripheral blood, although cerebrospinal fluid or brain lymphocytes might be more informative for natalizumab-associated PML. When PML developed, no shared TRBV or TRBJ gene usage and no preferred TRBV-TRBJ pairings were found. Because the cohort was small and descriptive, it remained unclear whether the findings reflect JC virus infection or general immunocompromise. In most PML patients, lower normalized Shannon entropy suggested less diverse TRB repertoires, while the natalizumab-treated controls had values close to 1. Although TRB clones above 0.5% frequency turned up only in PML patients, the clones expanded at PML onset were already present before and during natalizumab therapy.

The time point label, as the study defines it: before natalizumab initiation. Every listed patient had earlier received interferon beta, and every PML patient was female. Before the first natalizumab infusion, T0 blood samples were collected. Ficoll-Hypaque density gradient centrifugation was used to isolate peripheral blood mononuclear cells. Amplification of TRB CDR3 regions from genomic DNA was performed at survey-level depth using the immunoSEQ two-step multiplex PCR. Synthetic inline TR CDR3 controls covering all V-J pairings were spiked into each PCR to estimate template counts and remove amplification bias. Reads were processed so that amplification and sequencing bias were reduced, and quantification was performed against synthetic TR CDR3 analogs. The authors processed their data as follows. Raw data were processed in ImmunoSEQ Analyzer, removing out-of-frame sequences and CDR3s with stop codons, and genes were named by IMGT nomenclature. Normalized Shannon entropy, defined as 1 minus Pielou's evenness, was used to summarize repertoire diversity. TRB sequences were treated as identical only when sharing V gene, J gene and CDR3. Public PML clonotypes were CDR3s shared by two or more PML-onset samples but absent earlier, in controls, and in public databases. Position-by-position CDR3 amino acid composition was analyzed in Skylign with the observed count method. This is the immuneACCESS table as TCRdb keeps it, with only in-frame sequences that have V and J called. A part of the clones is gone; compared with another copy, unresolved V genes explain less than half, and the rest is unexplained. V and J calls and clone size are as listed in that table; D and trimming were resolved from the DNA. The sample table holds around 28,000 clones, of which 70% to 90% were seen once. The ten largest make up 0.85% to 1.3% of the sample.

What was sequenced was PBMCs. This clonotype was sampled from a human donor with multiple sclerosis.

The CDR3 in this case is CAWIRGSGGTEAFF. The DNA sequence is given as TGTGCCTGGATCAGGGGGTCTGGGGGGACTGAAGCTTTCTTT. This chain is built from TRBV30 and TRBJ1-1; TRBD1 lines up with 7 middle nucleotides. Its CDR3 holds 14 amino acids, cysteine through phenylalanine. Only CDR3 DNA remains: 42 bases, in frame from the first base. The germline V gene (reference sequence) sets CDR1 to GTSNPN and CDR2 to SVGIG. Compared with germline, V lacks 4 bases and J lacks 5 bases; bases without a gene match: 10.